The subject of this entry is one TCR beta chain. This record comes from a study of blood T cell repertoires in COVID-19. Recovered status in Cohort 3 required two negative PCRs, clearance, or symptom resolution. Sequencing was performed with immunoSEQ multiplex PCR; in TCRdb, only in-frame clones are kept and a portion is missing. The table lists some 390,000 clones, around nine tenths of them singletons, with approximately 1.5% in the top ten. With 4 bases clipped from V and 3 bases from J, the junction kept 10 bases outside the gene matches. This CDR3 is 16 amino acids long. Germline V lookup: CDR1 MDHEN, CDR2 SYDVKM.

The genes are TRBV28 and TRBJ1-1; the match to TRBD1 covers 8 bases. Sequences were obtained from PBMCs or T cells enriched from blood (not recorded which). The receptor was derived from a woman aged 30 to 39 who had recovered from COVID-19. CDR3 nucleotides: TGTGCCAGCAGTTCCTGGACAGGGAGTTTTGACACTGAAGCTTTCTTT. As protein: CASSSWTGSFDTEAFF.